The 14 T cell receptor beta chains in this list originate from one sample, sequenced in a study of T cell repertoires in cytomegalovirus infection. Via MiXCR, TCRdb re-called the reads, giving one row per CDR3 protein. This table has roughly 990,000 distinct CDR3 sequences, approximately 31% appearing once. Their target antigens are unknown. Material: cultured CD8+ T cells from PBMCs, obtained from culture after CMV antigen stimulation. These receptors were taken from a human donor in good health (CMV status not recorded). Some clones in this sample may be carry-over from other donors' samples.

This clonotype showed up many times. This rearrangement joins TRBV7-2 to TRBJ2-2; D remains ambiguous. The CDR3 runs 17 residues. V lost 2 bases and J lost 3, with 16 bases in between. Germline-derived CDR1 and CDR2 are SGHTA and FQGNSA. The CDR3 loop reads CASSLPSYTDDTGELFF. The CDR3 DNA reads as TGTGCCAGCAGCTTACCCAGTTATACGGACGACACCGGGGAGCTGTTTTTT.

The chain links TRBV6-6 to TRBJ2-7; TRBD1 might be the D (6 bases). Deletions cut 5 bases from V and 3 bases from J, with 14 bases between. This CDR3 spans 14 amino acids. Germline V CDR1 and CDR2: MNHNY, SVGAGI (reference sequence). In DNA form, the CDR3 reads TGTGCCAGCAGTCAGAGGGGGAGAGGCTACGAGCAGTACGTC. It translates to CASSQRGRGYEQYV.

The rearrangement uses TRBV19 and TRBJ1-1; 7 nucleotides line up with TRBD1. With V trimmed by 4 bases and J by 0 bases, 11 bases remained unmatched. Germline CDR1 reads LNHDA; CDR2 reads SQIVND (reference sequence). The CDR3 loop spans 17 amino acids. This CDR3 reads CASSKISGTDLNTEAFF. The CDR3 DNA reads TGTGCCAGTAGTAAGATATCTGGGACAGACCTGAACACTGAAGCTTTCTTT.

This rearrangement joins TRBV28 to TRBJ1-2; no reliable D call. The germline V gene encodes CDR1 MDHEN and CDR2 SYDVKM. Trimming pared 5 bases from V and 5 bases from J, leaving 9 bases between. CDR3 length: 12 amino acids. The CDR3: CASSPTIYGYTF. CDR3 bases: TGTGCCAGCAGTCCAACCATTTATGGCTACACCTTC.

This clonotype was counted once. The chain couples TRBV24-1 to TRBJ2-5; 9 bases line up with TRBD2. Trimming took 9 bases from V and 0 from J; bases not matched to a gene: 13. This CDR3 has 17 amino acids. Germline lookup yields CDR1 KGHDR and CDR2 SFDVKD. CDR3 sequence (DNA): TGTGCCACCGCCCCTTGGGATATAGCGGGGGACCAAGAGACCCAGTACTTC. Translating gives CATAPWDIAGDQETQYF.

This clonotype was seen only a few times. The rearrangement links TRBV4-1 to TRBJ1-5; weak D call: TRBD1 (6 bases). Germline V CDR1 and CDR2: MGHRA, YSYEKL. The CDR3 runs to 17 residues. The V end lost 2 bases, the J end lost 4 bases, and 18 bases lay between the germline ends. CDR3 coding DNA: TGCGCCAGCAGCCAATTTCGGGCTAAACAGGGTAATCAGCCCCAGCATTTT. As protein: CASSQFRAKQGNQPQHF.

The rearrangement links TRBV7-9 to TRBJ1-2, with D hard to call. This CDR3 contains 16 residues. CDR1 SEHNR and CDR2 FQNEAQ come from the germline V gene (reference sequence). Between the trimmed V and J ends, which lost 8 bases and 5 bases, there was a span of 24 bases. CDR3 amino acids: CASDSLDATVGYGYTF. The DNA for the CDR3 is TGTGCCAGCGATAGCCTGGACGCCACTGTAGGTTATGGCTACACCTTC.

This clonotype has only a few counts. V and J are TRBV27 and TRBJ1-1, with D perhaps matching TRBD1 (5 bases). The CDR3 length is 12 residues. V lost 6 bases and J 4 bases, leaving 9 bases between the germline ends. The germline V gene has CDR1 MNHEY and CDR2 SMNVEV (reference sequence). CDR3 sequence (DNA): TGTGCCAGCAGATCTAGGGGCACTGAAGCTTTCTTT. Protein sequence: CASRSRGTEAFF.

The rearrangement uses TRBV7-8 and TRBJ2-1, with 9 bases identical to TRBD2. Trimming took 5 bases from V and 1 from J; bases not matched to a gene: 6. CDR1 is SGHVS, CDR2 FQNEAQ, per germline. The CDR3 is 16 residues long. This CDR3 is CASSPQTSGSYNEQFF. As DNA, the CDR3 is TGTGCCAGCAGCCCCCAGACTAGCGGTTCCTACAATGAGCAGTTCTTC.

This clonotype turned up a few times. The chain joins TRBV12-3 or TRBV12-4 to TRBJ2-1; 7 bases fit TRBD2. V was pared by 5 bases and J by 15 bases, with 13 bases of the junction left unmatched. The CDR3 sequence is 13 residues long. CDR3 bases: TGTGCCAGCAGTGGGGGGGGGACCCGGACGATGTTCTTC. Amino acids: CASSGGGTRTMFF.

The genes are TRBV7-8 and TRBJ2-7; possibly TRBD1 for D (5 bases). The CDR3 totals 15 residues. In germline, CDR1 is SGHVS, CDR2 FQNEAQ. Trimming took off 1 base at V and 3 bases at J, with 13 bases between the two ends. The CDR3 DNA sequence: TGTGCCAGCAGCTTAGAGGGGTCTCCTTACTACGAGCAGTACTTC. Protein sequence: CASSLEGSPYYEQYF. Full variable domain (rest looked up from reference TRBV7-8 and TRBJ2-7): GAGVSQSPRYKVAKRGQDVALRCDPISGHVSLFWYQQALGQGPEFLTYFQNEAQLDKSGLPSDRFFAERPEGSVSTLKIQRTQQEDSAVYLCASSLEGSPYYEQYFGPGTRLTVT.

This clonotype was recorded a few times. The gene calls are TRBV19 and TRBJ2-1; D is perhaps TRBD1 or TRBD2 (5 bases each). V was trimmed by 5 bases and J by 12 bases, leaving 20 bases between them. CDR1 and CDR2 from the germline V gene are LNHDA and SQIVND (reference sequence). The CDR3 spans 14 residues. CDR3 coding DNA: TGTGCCAGTAGTCCGTCCGGGACGTCGTATGCGCAGTTCTTC. Its protein product is CASSPSGTSYAQFF.

The chain joins TRBV7-9 to TRBJ1-4; D gene ambiguous. The CDR3 spans 17 residues. Germline V gives CDR1 SEHNR, CDR2 FQNEAQ (reference sequence). Trimming took 0 bases from V and 2 from J, leaving 13 bases between them. The CDR3 bases are TGTGCCAGCAGCTTAGCTACCCGGTTGGAGACTAATGAAAAACTGTTTTTT. The encoded protein is CASSLATRLETNEKLFF.

This clonotype came up a few times. The rearrangement links TRBV27 to TRBJ2-7; D uncertain. CDR3 length: 14 residues. Germline loops: CDR1 MNHEY, CDR2 SMNVEV (reference sequence). The ends were cut back, 5 bases at V and 2 bases at J, with 13 bases in the middle. The CDR3 sequence is CASSQWAGPYEQYV. As DNA, the CDR3 is TGTGCCAGCAGTCAATGGGCTGGACCCTACGAGCAGTACGTC.